Listed below are T cell receptor beta chains from one sample, sequenced in a study of regulatory T cells in long-lasting Graves disease. In TCRdb, the multiplex PCR reads were re-called with MiXCR into one record per CDR3 protein. The profile covers 360,000 or so distinct CDR3 sequences, with roughly a sixth appearing a single time and 25% to 30% taken by the ten largest. These data are also associated with another study on T cells in Graves' hyperthyroidism and ophthalmopathy.

The sequences come from peripheral blood mononuclear cells (PBMCs), collected at new diagnosis, from a patient treated with antithyroid drugs. Receptor source: a middle-aged man with Graves disease. The CDR3 runs from the conserved cysteine through the conserved F or W. D genes are given only for firm matches. Size tells how often a clone was seen (once, few, many) or the class of an expanded clone, and some rows leave it out.

clone_size d_call j_call v_call cdr3_aa cdr3_nt
. . TRBJ1-1 TRBV11-2 CASSLESDLNTEAFF TGTGCCAGCAGCCTAGAATCGGACCTGAACACTGAAGCTTTCTTT
many . TRBJ2-7 TRBV5-6 CASSLAGIYEQYF TGTGCCAGCAGCTTGGCCGGGATCTACGAGCAGTACTTC
many . TRBJ2-5 TRBV14 CASSQDLRQTETQYF TGTGCCAGCAGCCAAGATCTTCGACAGACTGAGACCCAGTACTTC
many . TRBJ2-3 TRBV5-1 CASTEGLETDTQYF TGCGCCAGCACCGAGGGGCTAGAAACGGATACGCAGTATTTT
few TRBD2 TRBJ2-3 TRBV9 CASSVGPAGGTDTQYF TGTGCCAGCAGCGTAGGCCCAGCGGGGGGCACGGATACGCAGTATTTT
many . TRBJ2-7 TRBV30 CAWSGQGYEQYF TGTGCCTGGAGTGGCCAGGGGTACGAGCAGTACTTC
few . TRBJ2-1 TRBV27 CASSLSQLDEQFF TGTGCCAGCAGTTTATCTCAGCTCGATGAGCAGTTCTTC
many TRBD1 TRBJ2-7 TRBV5-6 CASSASQGMLRYEQYF TGTGCCAGCAGCGCCTCACAGGGGATGTTGCGCTACGAGCAGTACTTC
many TRBD1 TRBJ1-4 TRBV3-1 CASRGTGEKLFF TGTGCCAGCAGGGGGACAGGGGAAAAACTGTTTTTT
many . TRBJ2-1 TRBV29-1 CSVEDWETTTDEQFF TGCAGCGTTGAAGATTGGGAGACTACGACCGATGAGCAGTTCTTC
many TRBD1 TRBJ1-4 TRBV28 CASSLRTGGTNEKLFF TGTGCCAGCAGTTTACGGACAGGGGGCACGAATGAAAAACTGTTTTTT
. . TRBJ1-3 TRBV18 CASSPQSGSSGNTIYF TGTGCCAGCTCACCACAATCAGGGTCCTCTGGAAACACCATATATTTT
few . TRBJ1-1 TRBV7-8 CASSSRTAGFDTEAFF TGTGCCAGCAGCTCACGAACGGCAGGGTTTGACACTGAAGCTTTCTTT
. . TRBJ2-7 TRBV5-6 CASSLRRFSYEQYF TGTGCCAGCAGCTTGAGGCGGTTCTCCTACGAGCAGTACTTC
few . TRBJ1-5 TRBV3-1 CASSQRNGNQPQHF TGTGCCAGCAGCCAGAGAAACGGCAATCAGCCCCAGCATTTT
many . TRBJ2-5 TRBV20-1 CSAKDFYGGETQYF TGCAGTGCTAAGGATTTTTACGGGGGTGAGACCCAGTACTTC
many TRBD1 TRBJ2-3 TRBV5-1 CASSLGQGAGDTQYF TGCGCCAGCAGCTTGGGACAGGGGGCAGGAGATACGCAGTATTTT
. . TRBJ1-5 TRBV6-5 CASSYSTYTNQPQHF TGTGCCAGCAGTTACTCAACCTATACCAATCAGCCCCAGCATTTT
. . TRBJ2-2 TRBV27 CASSLLGGWTGELFF TGTGCCAGCAGTTTACTGGGAGGATGGACCGGGGAGCTGTTTTTT
many . TRBJ2-7 TRBV6-5 CASSYEEVGIYEQYF TGTGCCAGCAGTTACGAGGAAGTAGGGATCTACGAGCAGTACTTC
many . TRBJ1-1 TRBV30 CAWNRLSTEAFF TGTGCCTGGAACAGACTGAGCACTGAAGCTTTCTTT
few TRBD2 TRBJ2-2 TRBV9 CASSGVAGGYTGELFF TGTGCCAGCAGCGGGGTAGCGGGGGGGTACACCGGGGAGCTGTTTTTT
. TRBD2 TRBJ2-5 TRBV4-3 CASSHTSGGAETQYF TGCGCCAGCAGCCACACTAGCGGGGGGGCAGAGACCCAGTACTTC